This T cell receptor beta chain was sequenced in a study of beta chain features in type 1 diabetes. Background on the study: Analysis included over 90 million sorted cells drawn from all samples. Findings and caveats of the study: TCRB CDR3 length was moderately but significantly reduced in all four CD4+ subsets of Type 1 diabetes patients. VDJ junctions sequenced from type 1 diabetes patients showed fewer insertions and more deletions.

V lost 4 bases and J 0 bases, leaving 17 bases between the germline ends. Germline loops: CDR1 SGDLS, CDR2 YYNGEE. The CDR3 extends over 17 amino acids. Expressed TCRB transcripts got sequenced, as all isolated RNA was reverse transcribed. Some clones are missing from TCRdb's copy, which holds only in-frame ones; the method was immunoSEQ multiplex PCR. The table lists more than 300,000 clones, approximately 9.7% of them singletons. On this clone: Its cognate antigen is unknown.

Every donor provided one heparinised blood draw, which averaged roughly 120 mL. Using CD45RO/CCR7/CD25/CD127/CD95/CD27, CD4+ naive, central memory, regulatory and stem cell-like memory cells were sorted. The sample consisted of central memory CD4+ T cells from blood. The rearrangement uses TRBV9 and TRBJ1-3, with D perhaps matching TRBD1 (5 bases). The sequence was collected from a man aged 25-45 years with type 1 diabetes. Here the CDR3 reads CASSPRSRGSSGNTIYF. As DNA, the CDR3 is TGTGCCAGCAGCCCCCGGTCACGGGGGAGCTCTGGAAACACCATATATTTT.